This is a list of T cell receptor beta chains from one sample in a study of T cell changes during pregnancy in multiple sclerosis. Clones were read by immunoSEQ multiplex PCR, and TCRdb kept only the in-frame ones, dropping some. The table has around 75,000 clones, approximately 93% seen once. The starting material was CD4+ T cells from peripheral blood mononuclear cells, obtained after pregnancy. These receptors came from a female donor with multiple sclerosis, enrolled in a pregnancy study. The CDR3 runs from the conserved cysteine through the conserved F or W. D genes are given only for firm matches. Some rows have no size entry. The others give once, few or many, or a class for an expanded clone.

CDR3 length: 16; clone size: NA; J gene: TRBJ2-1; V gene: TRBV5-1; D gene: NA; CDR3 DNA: TGCGCCAGCAGCTCCCCTCTGGGCCTCTCCTACAATGAGCAGTTCTTC; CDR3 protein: CASSSPLGLSYNEQFF
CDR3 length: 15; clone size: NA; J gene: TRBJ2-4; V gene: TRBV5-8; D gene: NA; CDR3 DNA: TGTGCCAGCAGTTACAGGGCCCCCGGGGTAAACATTCAGTACTTC; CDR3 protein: CASSYRAPGVNIQYF
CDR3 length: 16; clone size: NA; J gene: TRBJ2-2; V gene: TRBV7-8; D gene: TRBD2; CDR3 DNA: TGTGCCAGCAGCTCGCCAGCGGGATTTCGGGCTGGGGAGCTGTTTTTT; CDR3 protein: CASSSPAGFRAGELFF
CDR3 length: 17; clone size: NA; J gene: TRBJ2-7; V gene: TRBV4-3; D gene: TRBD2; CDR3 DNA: TGCGCCAGCAGCCAAGATATCGGCCTAGCGGGATCCTACGAGCAGTACTTC; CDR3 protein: CASSQDIGLAGSYEQYF
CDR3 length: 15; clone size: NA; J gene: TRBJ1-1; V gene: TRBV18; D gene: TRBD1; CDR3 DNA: TGTGCCAGCTCGCCCTTGGGACAGGGGAACACTGAAGCTTTCTTT; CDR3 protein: CASSPLGQGNTEAFF
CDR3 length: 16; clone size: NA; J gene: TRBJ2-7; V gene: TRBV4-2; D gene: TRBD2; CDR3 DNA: TGTGCCAGCAGCCAAGTAGGAAGCGGGAATTACTACGAGCAGTACTTC; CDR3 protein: CASSQVGSGNYYEQYF
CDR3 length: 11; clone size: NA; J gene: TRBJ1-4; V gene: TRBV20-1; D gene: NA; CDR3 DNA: TGCAGTGCTCAAACTGAGGAAAAACTGTTTTTT; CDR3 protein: CSAQTEEKLFF
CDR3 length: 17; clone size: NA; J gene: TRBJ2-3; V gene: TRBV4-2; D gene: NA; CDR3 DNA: TGTGCCAGCAGCCAAGTTTCGACAGGGGAGGGGACAGATACGCAGTATTTT; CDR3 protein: CASSQVSTGEGTDTQYF
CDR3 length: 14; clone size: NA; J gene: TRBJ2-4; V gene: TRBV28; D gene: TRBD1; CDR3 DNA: TGTGCCAGCAGTCAGACAGGGATCCAAAACATTCAGTACTTC; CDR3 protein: CASSQTGIQNIQYF
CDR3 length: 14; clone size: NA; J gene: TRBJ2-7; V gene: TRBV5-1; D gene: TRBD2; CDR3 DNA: TGCGCCAGCAGCTTGATGGGACTAGCCTACGAGCAGTACTTC; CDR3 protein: CASSLMGLAYEQYF
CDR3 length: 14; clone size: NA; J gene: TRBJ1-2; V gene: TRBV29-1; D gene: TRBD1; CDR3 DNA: TGCAGCGCTCTTCACAGGGGGGAAAACTATGGCTACACCTTC; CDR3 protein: CSALHRGENYGYTF
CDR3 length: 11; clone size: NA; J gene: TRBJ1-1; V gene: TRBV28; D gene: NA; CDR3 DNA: TGTGCCAGCAGTTTTCAGGGGAAAGGTTTCTTT; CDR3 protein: CASSFQGKGFF
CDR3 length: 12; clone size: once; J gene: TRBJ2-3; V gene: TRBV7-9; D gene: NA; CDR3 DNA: TGTGCCAGCAGCTTTAATCTCGATACGCAGTATTTT; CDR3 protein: CASSFNLDTQYF
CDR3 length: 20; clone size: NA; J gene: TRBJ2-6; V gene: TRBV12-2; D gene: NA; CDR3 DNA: TGTGCAAGTCGCTTAGCACAGAGTCGGCAGGCTTCTACTGGGGCCAACGTCCTGACTTTC; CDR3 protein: CASRLAQSRQASTGANVLTF
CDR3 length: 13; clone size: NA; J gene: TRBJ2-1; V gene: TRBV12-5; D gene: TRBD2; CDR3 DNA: TGTGCTAGTGAGGCTAGCGGGAGGAATGAGCAGTTCTTC; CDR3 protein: CASEASGRNEQFF
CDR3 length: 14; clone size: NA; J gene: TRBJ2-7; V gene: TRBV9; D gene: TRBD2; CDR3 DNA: TGTGCCAGCAGCGTGGGGACTAGCGGTTACGAGCAGTACTTC; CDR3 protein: CASSVGTSGYEQYF
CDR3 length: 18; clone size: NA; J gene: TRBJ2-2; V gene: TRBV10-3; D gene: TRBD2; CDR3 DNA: TGTGCCATCAGTGAGGTGGGACTAGCGGGAGCGAACACCGGGGAGCTGTTTTTT; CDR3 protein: CAISEVGLAGANTGELFF
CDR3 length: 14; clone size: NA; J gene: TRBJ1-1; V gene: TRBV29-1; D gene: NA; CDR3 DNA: TGCAGCGAAAGCCGCGGGACGGTGAACACTGAAGCTTTCTTT; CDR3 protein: CSESRGTVNTEAFF
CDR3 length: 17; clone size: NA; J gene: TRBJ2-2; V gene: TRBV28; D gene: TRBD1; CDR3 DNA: TGTGCCAGCAGTCGTCATCCGGGACAGGGGGTCGCCGGGGAGCTGTTTTTT; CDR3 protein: CASSRHPGQGVAGELFF
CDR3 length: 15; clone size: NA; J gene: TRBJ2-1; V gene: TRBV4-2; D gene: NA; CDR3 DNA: TGTGCCAGCAGCCTAAGCAGGGGCGCTTACAATGAGCAGTTCTTC; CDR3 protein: CASSLSRGAYNEQFF
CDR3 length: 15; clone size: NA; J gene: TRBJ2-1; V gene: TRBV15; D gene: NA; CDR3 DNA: TGTGCCACCAGCAGAGCGGCAGGAACTTACAATGAGCAGTTCTTC; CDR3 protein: CATSRAAGTYNEQFF
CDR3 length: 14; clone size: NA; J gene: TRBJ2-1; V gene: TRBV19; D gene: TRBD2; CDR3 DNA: TGTGCCAGTAGTATAGATCCTAGCGGAGATGAGCAGTTCTTC; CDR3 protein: CASSIDPSGDEQFF
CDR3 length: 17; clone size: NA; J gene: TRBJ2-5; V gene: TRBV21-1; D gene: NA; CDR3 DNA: TGTGCCAGCAGCAAGGAGGGGGCCAGGACAGACCAAGAGACCCAGTACTTC; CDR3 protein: CASSKEGARTDQETQYF
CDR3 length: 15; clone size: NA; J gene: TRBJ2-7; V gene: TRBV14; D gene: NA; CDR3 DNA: TGTGCCAGCAGCCGAGGTCCTTATAGCTCCTACGAGCAGTACTTC; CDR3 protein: CASSRGPYSSYEQYF
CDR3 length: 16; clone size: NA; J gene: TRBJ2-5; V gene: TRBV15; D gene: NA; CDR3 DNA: TGTGCCACCAGCAGAGTGCGAGCACCGTACCAAGAGACCCAGTACTTC; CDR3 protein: CATSRVRAPYQETQYF
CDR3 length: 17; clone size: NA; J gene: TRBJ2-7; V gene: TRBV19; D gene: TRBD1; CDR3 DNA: TGTGCCAGTAGTATAGCCAGTCGACAGGGGGATTCTGGTGAGCAGTACTTC; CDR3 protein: CASSIASRQGDSGEQYF
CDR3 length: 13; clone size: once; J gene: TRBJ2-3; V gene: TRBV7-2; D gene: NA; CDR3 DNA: TGTGCCAGCAGCTTAGGTTTCTCAGATACGCAGTATTTT; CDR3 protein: CASSLGFSDTQYF
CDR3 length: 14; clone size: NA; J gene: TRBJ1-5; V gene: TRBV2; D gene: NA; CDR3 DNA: TGTGCCAGCAGTGACAGTTATAGCAATCAGCCCCAGCATTTT; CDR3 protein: CASSDSYSNQPQHF
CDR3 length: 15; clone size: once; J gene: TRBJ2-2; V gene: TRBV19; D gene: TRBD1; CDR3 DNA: TGTGCCAGTAGTACAGGGACAGGGGGCACCGGGGAGCTGTTTTTT; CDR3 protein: CASSTGTGGTGELFF
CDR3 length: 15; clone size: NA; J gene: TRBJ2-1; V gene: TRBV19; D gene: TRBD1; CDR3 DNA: TGTGCCAGTATGCCCTCTAGGGGGCGGTACAATGAGCAGTTCTTC; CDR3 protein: CASMPSRGRYNEQFF
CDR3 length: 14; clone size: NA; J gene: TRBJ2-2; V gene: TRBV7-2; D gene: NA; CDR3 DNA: TGTGCCAGCAGCTTAGGCAGAATCACCGGGGAGCTGTTTTTT; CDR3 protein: CASSLGRITGELFF
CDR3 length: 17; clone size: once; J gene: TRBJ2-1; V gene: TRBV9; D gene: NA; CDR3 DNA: TGTGCCAGCAGCGTAGCGGACGGTCCCGGGGTGGACAATGAGCAGTTCTTC; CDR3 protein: CASSVADGPGVDNEQFF
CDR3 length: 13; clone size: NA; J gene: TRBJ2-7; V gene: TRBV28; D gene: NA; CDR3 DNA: TGTGCCAGCAGTTCCACGGAGGGCTACGAGCAGTACTTC; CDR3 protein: CASSSTEGYEQYF
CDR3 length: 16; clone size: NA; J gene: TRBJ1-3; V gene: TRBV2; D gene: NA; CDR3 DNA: TGTGCCAGCGACGCTGGTACCCGGGAGGGTGAGAACACCATATATTTT; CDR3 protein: CASDAGTREGENTIYF
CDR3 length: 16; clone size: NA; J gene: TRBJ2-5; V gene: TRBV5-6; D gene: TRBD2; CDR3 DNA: TGTGCCAGCAGCATAAATGGACTAGCGGGGCAAGAGACCCAGTACTTC; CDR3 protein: CASSINGLAGQETQYF
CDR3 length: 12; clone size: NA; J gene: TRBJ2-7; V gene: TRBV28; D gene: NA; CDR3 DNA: TGTGCCAGCAGCCCCCCCGTTAGCGAGCAGTACTTC; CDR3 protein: CASSPPVSEQYF
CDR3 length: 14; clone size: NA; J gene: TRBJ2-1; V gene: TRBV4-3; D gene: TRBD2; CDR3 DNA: TGCGCCAGCAAGGAAGCGGGAGATTACAATGAGCAGTTCTTC; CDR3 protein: CASKEAGDYNEQFF
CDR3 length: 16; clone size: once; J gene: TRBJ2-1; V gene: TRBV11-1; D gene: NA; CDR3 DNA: TGTGCCAGCAGCTTAGAGCAGCGGAGCTCCTACAATGAGCAGTTCTTC; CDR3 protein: CASSLEQRSSYNEQFF
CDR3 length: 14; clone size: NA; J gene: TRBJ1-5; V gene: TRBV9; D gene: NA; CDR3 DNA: TGTGCCAGCAGCGTAGGGGTGTCGGGGGAGCCCCAGCATTTT; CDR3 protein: CASSVGVSGEPQHF
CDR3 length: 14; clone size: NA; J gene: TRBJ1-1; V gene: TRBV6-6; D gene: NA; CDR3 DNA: TGTGCCAGCAGTCCTCCCGGGACTCCTAATGAAGCTTTCTTT; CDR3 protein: CASSPPGTPNEAFF
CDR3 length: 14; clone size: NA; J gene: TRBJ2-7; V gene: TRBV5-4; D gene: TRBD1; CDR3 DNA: TGTGCCAGCAGCCGGACAGGGAGCGAATACGAGCAGTACTTC; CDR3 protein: CASSRTGSEYEQYF
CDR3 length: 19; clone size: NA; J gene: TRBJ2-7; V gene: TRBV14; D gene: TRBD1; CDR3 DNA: TGTGCCAGCAGCCAAGAAGAGGGGGCAGGTCGAGGGGGCCGTGACGAGCAGTACTTC; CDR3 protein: CASSQEEGAGRGGRDEQYF
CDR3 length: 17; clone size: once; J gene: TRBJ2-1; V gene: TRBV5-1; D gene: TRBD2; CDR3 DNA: TGCGCCAGCAGCACCGGACTAGCGGTGACCTCCTACAATGAGCAGTTCTTC; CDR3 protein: CASSTGLAVTSYNEQFF
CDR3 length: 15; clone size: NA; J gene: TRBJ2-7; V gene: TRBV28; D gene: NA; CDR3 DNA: TGTGCCAGCAGTGCCACAGGACAGCCTTCCTACGAGCAGTACTTC; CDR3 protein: CASSATGQPSYEQYF
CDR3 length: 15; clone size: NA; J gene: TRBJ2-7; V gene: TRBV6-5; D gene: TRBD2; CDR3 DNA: TGTGCCAGCAGTTCAGCGGGAGTGGGTTACAACGAGCAGTACTTC; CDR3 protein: CASSSAGVGYNEQYF
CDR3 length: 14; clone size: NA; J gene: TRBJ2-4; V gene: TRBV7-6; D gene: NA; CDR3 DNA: TGTGCCAGCAGCTTAAGGGACACTGGGGACATTCAGTACTTC; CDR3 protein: CASSLRDTGDIQYF
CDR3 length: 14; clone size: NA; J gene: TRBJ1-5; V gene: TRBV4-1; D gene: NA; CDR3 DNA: TGCGCCAGCAGCCAAGAAGCAGGGGTGCAGCCCCAGCATTTT; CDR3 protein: CASSQEAGVQPQHF
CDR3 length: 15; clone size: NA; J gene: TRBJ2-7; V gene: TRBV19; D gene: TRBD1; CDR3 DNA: TGTGCCAGTAGTCGTACAGGGGATGGGAACTACGAGCAGTACTTC; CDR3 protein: CASSRTGDGNYEQYF
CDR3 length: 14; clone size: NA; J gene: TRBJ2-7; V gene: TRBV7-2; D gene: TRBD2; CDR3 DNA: TGTGCCAGCAGCTTAGCTAGCGGGAGCTACGAGCAGTACTTC; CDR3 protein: CASSLASGSYEQYF
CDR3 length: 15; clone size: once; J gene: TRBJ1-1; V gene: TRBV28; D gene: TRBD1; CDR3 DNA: TGTGCCAGCAGTTTTTTTAGGGGGCAGAACACTGAAGCTTTCTTT; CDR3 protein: CASSFFRGQNTEAFF
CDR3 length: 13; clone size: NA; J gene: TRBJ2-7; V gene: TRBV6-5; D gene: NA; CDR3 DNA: TGTGCCAGCAGTCCCCGGGTTGACTACGAGCAGTACTTC; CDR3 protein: CASSPRVDYEQYF
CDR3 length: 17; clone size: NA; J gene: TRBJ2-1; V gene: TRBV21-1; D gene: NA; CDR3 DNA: TGTGCCAGCAGCATCCTACCCGAGGGCGGGAGTAGCAATGAGCAGTTCTTC; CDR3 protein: CASSILPEGGSSNEQFF
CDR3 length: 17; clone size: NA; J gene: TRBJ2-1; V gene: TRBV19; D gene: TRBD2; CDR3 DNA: TGTGCCAGTAGTATCCGACTAGCGGGAGTTTTTGCGAATGAGCAGTTCTTC; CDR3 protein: CASSIRLAGVFANEQFF
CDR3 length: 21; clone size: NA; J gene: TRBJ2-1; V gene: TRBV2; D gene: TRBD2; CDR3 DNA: TGTGCCAGCAGGGACTGGACGCCGGGACTAGCGGGGGTTCGGGTAGGCAATGAGCAGTTCTTC; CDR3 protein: CASRDWTPGLAGVRVGNEQFF
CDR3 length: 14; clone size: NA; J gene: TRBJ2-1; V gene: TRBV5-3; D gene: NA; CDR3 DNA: TGTGCCAGAAGCAGCATTAGCTCCTACAATGAGCAGTTCTTC; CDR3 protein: CARSSISSYNEQFF
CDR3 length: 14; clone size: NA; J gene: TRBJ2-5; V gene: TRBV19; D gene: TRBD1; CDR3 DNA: TGTGCCAGTAGTCCAGGGACAGTCCAAGAGACCCAGTACTTC; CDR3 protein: CASSPGTVQETQYF
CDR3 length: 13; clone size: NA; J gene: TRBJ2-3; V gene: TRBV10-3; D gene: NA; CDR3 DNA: TGTGCCATCAGGTCGACTAGCACAGATACGCAGTATTTT; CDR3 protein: CAIRSTSTDTQYF
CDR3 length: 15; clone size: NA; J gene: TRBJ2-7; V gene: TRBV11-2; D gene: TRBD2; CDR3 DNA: TGTGCCAGCAGCTCGCTGGAGCGGGAGAACTACGAGCAGTACTTC; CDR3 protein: CASSSLERENYEQYF
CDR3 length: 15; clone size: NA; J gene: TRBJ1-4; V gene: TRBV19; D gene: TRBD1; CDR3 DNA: TGTGCCAGTAGTATTGGGACAGGGGGGAATGAAAAACTGTTTTTT; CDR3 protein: CASSIGTGGNEKLFF
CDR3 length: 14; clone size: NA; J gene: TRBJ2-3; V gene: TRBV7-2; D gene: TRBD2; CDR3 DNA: TGTGCCAGCAGCTTGGGCGGGAGATTTCTTACGCAGTATTTT; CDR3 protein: CASSLGGRFLTQYF